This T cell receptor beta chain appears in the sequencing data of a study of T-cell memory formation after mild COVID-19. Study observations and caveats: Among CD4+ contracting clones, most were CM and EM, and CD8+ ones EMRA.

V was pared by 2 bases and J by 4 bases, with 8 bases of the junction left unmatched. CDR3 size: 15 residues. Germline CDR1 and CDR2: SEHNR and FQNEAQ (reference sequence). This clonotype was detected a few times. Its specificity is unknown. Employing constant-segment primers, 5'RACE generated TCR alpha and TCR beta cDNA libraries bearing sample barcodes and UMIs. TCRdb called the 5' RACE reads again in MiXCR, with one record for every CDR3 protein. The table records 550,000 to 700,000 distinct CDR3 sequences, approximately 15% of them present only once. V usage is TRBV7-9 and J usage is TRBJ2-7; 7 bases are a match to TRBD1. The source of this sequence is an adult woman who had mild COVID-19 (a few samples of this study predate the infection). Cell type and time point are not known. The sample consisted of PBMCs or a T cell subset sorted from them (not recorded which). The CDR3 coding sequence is TGTGCCAGCAGCTTATTGCGACAGGGAGTATACGAGCAGTACTTC. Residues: CASSLLRQGVYEQYF. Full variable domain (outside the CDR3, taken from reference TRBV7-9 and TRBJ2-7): DTGVSQNPRHKITKRGQNVTFRCDPISEHNRLYWYRQTLGQGPEFLTYFQNEAQLEKSRLLSDRFSAERPKGSFSTLEIQRTEQGDSAMYLCASSLLRQGVYEQYFGPGTRLTVT.